This T cell receptor (beta chain) was captured by sequencing in a study of T cells in Graves' hyperthyroidism and ophthalmopathy. Regarding the study as a whole: In the analysis, a 13 V-J model separated ophthalmopathy from stable hyperthyroidism.

Template material for amplifying TCR beta CDR3 regions consisted of RNA transcripts. An initial round of RT-PCR targeting the TCR CDR3 relied on the HTBI primer set. TCRdb re-called the multiplex PCR reads with MiXCR, one entry per CDR3 protein. The sample yields roughly 580,000 distinct CDR3 sequences, about 15% seen once. This clonotype was observed a handful of times. Antigen unknown. Diagnosis of hyperthyroidism was new in patients aged 18 to 65, and its duration was under 2 months. Diagnostic decisions used clinical symptoms, serum thyroxine and TRAb, thyroid ultrasound and orbital computed tomography. PBMCs stemmed from 8.5 to 10 ml fresh peripheral blood. The CDR3 totals 16 residues. The junction had 6 bases not matched to a gene; V was cut back by 0 bases and J by 3 bases. Germline assignment: CDR1 MNHEY and CDR2 SVGAGI.

The rearrangement joins TRBV6-5 to TRBJ2-7; TRBD2 aligns across 9 bases. This TCR was recovered from a woman younger than 45 with Graves' hyperthyroidism that later progressed to Graves' ophthalmopathy. The sequencing sample was made of blood. CDR3 in DNA: TGTGCCAGCAGTTACTCGAATAGCGGGAGAGGCTACGAGCAGTACTTC. The encoded protein is CASSYSNSGRGYEQYF.